This TCR beta chain is drawn from a study of Ad26.COV2.S vaccination and SARS-CoV-2 variants. Study background: The donor belonged to the COV1001 Ad26.COV2.S trial arm. Ad26.COV2.S, an intramuscular injection, was given once or twice 56 days apart. Study-wide findings and caveats: Spike-specific TCR breadth in vaccine recipients exceeded that seen in placebo recipients. Recipients of either vaccine or placebo displayed similar breadth of non-spike TCRs.

Comments on this clone: Its antigen is not identified.

Treatment here: about 20 received Ad26.COV2.S at low or high dose, single or two shots; 5 received placebo; per-sample allocation not given. Collection of the samples took place on day 63 after the first injection of vaccine or placebo. Profiling relied on immunoSEQ multiplex PCR, and the TCRdb table lists in-frame clones only, not all of them. The sample includes about 330,000 clones, approximately 87% of them seen just once. The V end lost 5 bases, the J end lost 2 bases, and 16 bases lay between the germline ends. The CDR3 consists of 15 residues. CDR1 is SGDLS and CDR2 is YYNGEE in the germline V gene.

J is TRBJ1-2 and V is TRBV9; possible D gene TRBD1, 5 bases. The material was peripheral blood, obtained in a trial of Ad26.COV2.S vaccine versus placebo. This TCR was recovered from a person between 18 and 60 years old who received the Ad26.COV2.S COVID-19 vaccine or a placebo. CDR3 DNA sequence: TGTGCCAGCAGTCCTAGAGGGGTAGAAAACTATGGCTACACCTTC. Translating gives CASSPRGVENYGYTF.